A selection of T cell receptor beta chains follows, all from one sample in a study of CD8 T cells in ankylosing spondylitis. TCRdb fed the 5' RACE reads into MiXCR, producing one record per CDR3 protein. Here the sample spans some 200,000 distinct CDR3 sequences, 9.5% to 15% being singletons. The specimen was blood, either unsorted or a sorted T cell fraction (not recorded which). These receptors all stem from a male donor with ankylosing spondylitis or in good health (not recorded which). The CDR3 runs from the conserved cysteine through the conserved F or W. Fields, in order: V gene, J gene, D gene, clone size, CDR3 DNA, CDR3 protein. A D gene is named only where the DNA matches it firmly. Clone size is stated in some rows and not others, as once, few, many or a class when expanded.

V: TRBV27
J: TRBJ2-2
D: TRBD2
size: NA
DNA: TGTGCCAGCAGTTTGTGGACTAGCGGGGAAAGGGCCGGGGAGCTGTTTTTT
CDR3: CASSLWTSGERAGELFF

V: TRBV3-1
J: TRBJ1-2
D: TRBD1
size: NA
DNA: TGTGCCAGCAGCCAGGGCGGGGACAGCTCGGTCGGCTACACCTTC
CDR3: CASSQGGDSSVGYTF

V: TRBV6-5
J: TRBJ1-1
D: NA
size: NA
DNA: TGTGCCAGCAGTCCTCGAATACCGGGACTGGACACTGAAGCTTTCTTT
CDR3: CASSPRIPGLDTEAFF

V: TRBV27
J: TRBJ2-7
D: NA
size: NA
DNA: TGTGCCAGCAGCCGAGGACAGTACTACGAGCAGTACTTC
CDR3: CASSRGQYYEQYF

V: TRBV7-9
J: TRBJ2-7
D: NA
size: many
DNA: TGTGCCAGCAGCTTAGTTGGCTACGAGCAGTACTTC
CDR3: CASSLVGYEQYF

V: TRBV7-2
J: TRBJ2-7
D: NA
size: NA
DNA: TGTGCCAGCAGCACCCCGGCCGGGACCTACGAGCAGTACTTC
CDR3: CASSTPAGTYEQYF

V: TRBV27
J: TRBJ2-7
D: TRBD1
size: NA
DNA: TGTGCCAGCAGCCCAGGACAGGAATACTCCTACGAGCAGTACTTC
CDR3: CASSPGQEYSYEQYF

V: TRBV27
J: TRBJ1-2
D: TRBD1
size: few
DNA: TGTGCCAGCACAACGGTGGGGGGACAGGAGCATAACTATGGCTACACCTTC
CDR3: CASTTVGGQEHNYGYTF

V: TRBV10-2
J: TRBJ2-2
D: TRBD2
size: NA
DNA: TGCGCCAGCAGTGGGTACCTTAGCGGGAGGATCGCCGGGGAGCTGTTTTTT
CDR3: CASSGYLSGRIAGELFF

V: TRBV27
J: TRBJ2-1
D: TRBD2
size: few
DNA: TGTGCCAGCAGTTTAGCGGGAGGGCCAAACAATGAGCAGTTCTTC
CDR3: CASSLAGGPNNEQFF

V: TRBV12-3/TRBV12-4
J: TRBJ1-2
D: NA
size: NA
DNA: TGTGCCAGCACCCTAGCCCCAGGGGCCAACTATGGCTACACCTTC
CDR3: CASTLAPGANYGYTF

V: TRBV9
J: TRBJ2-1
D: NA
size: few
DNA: TGTGCCAGCAGCTCCCGAGCGGAGGCTTACAATGAGCAGTTCTTC
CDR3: CASSSRAEAYNEQFF

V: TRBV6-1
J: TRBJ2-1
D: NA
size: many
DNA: TGTGCCAGCTCAGAGGAGGCACACAATGAGCAGTTCTTC
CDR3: CASSEEAHNEQFF

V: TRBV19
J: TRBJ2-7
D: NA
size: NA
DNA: TGTGCCAGTAGTATAATGGCGACAGACTACGAGCAGTACTTC
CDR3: CASSIMATDYEQYF

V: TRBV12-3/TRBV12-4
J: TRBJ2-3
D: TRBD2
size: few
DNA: TGTGCCAGCAGTTTCGCGGGAGGGACAGATACGCAGTATTTT
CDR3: CASSFAGGTDTQYF

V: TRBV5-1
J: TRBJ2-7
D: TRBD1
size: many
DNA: TGCGCCAGCAGCTTGGGGACAGGTCTCCCCTACGAGCAGTACTTC
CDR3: CASSLGTGLPYEQYF

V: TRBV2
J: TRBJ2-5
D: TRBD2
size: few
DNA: TGTGCCAGCATCGGGGAGGGGGAGACCCAGTACTTC
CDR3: CASIGEGETQYF

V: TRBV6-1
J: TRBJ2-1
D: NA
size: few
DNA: TGTGCCAGCACCGAGGTCCTCTCCTACAATGAGCAGTTCTTC
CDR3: CASTEVLSYNEQFF

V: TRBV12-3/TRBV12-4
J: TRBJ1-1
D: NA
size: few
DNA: TGTGCCAGCAGTTTAGGGACGATCCTGAACACTGAAGCTTTCTTT
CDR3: CASSLGTILNTEAFF

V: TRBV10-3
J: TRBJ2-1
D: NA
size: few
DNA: TGTGCCATCAGTCCAACTGAGGATGTAGGTTTTGGGGATGAGCAGTTCTTC
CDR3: CAISPTEDVGFGDEQFF

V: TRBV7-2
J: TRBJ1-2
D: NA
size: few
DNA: TGTGCCAGCAGATGGGGCCCGCTCTACACCTTC
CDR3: CASRWGPLYTF

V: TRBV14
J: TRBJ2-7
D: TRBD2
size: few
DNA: TGTGCCAGCAGCCGCGATCGGCTAGCGGGAATTTACGAGCAGTACTTC
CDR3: CASSRDRLAGIYEQYF

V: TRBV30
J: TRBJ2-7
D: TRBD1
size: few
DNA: TGTGCCTGGAGTGTATGGGGAACAGGGGGCTCCTACGAGCAGTACTTC
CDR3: CAWSVWGTGGSYEQYF

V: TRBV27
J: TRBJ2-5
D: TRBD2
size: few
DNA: TGTGCCAGCAGTCCCCTTCCCGGGACTAGCGGGAGAGGGCGGGGAGAGACCCAGTACTTC
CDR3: CASSPLPGTSGRGRGETQYF

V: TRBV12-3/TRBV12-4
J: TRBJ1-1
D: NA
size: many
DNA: TGTGCCAGCAGTTGGGGACATATTGCTGAAGCTTTCTTT
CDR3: CASSWGHIAEAFF

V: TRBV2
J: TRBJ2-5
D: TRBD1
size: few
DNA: TGTGCCAGCAGTGAAGGCCCGGGACAGGGGGCGGGAGAGACCCAGTACTTC
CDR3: CASSEGPGQGAGETQYF

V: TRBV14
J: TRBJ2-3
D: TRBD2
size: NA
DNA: TGTGCCAGCAGCCAAGGTGCGGGGGGGCCGAACACAGATACGCAGTATTTT
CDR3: CASSQGAGGPNTDTQYF

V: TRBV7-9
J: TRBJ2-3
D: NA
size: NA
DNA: TGTGCCAGCAATGAGTTGACAGATACGCAGTATTTT
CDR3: CASNELTDTQYF

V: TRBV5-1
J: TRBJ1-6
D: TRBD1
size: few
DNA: TGCGCCAGCAGCTCGGACAGGAAGGCTTGGCCCCTCCACTTT
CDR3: CASSSDRKAWPLHF

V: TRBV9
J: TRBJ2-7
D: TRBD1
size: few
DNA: TGTGCCAGCAGCGCCCAGGACAGGGCCCTAAACTACGAGCAGTACTTC
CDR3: CASSAQDRALNYEQYF

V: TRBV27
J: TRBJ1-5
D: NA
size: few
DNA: TGTGCCAGCAGTTCCACGGCAAGTGCGCCCCAGCATTTT
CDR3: CASSSTASAPQHF

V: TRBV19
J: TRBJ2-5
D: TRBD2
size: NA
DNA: TGTGCCAGTAGTCTCCGACTAGCGGGAGGCCAAGAGACCCAGTACTTC
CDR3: CASSLRLAGGQETQYF

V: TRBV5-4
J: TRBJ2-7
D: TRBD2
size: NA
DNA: TGTGCCAGCAGCATTTGGCCGACTAGCGGGACGTACGAGCAGTACTTC
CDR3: CASSIWPTSGTYEQYF

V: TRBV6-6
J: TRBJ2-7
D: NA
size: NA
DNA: TGTGCCAGCAGTTACAGGGCAGGCGAGCAGTACTTC
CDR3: CASSYRAGEQYF

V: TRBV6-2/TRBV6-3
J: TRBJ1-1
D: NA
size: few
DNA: TGTGCCAGCAGCCTTCGCGGTAGCCGGACCACTGAAGCTTTCTTT
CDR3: CASSLRGSRTTEAFF

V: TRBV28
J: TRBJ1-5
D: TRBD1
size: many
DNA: TGTGCCAGCAGCTGGACAGGGGGAAATCAGCCCCAGCATTTT
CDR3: CASSWTGGNQPQHF

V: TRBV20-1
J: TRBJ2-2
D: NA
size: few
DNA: TGCAGTGCTAGGGCCCCGGGACAAGACACCGGGGAGCTGTTTTTT
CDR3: CSARAPGQDTGELFF

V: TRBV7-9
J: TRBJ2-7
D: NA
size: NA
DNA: TGTGCCAGCAGCCCCCCCAACGAGCAGTACTTC
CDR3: CASSPPNEQYF

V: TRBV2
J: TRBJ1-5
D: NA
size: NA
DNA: TGTGCCAGCAGTGTCGGGACCGAGGCCCAGCATTTT
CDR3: CASSVGTEAQHF

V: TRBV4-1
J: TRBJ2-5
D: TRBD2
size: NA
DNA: TGCGCCAGCAGCCACCCCGAATCGGCTAGCGGGGTGGGACAAGAGACCCAGTACTTC
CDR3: CASSHPESASGVGQETQYF

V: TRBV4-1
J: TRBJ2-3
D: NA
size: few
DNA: TGCGCCAGCAGCCAAGATCGGGACTCCGCGATGGATACGCAGTATTTT
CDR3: CASSQDRDSAMDTQYF

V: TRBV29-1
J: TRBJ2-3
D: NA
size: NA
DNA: TGCAGCGTTGCACAGGCTGGCGGGACAGATACGCAGTATTTT
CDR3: CSVAQAGGTDTQYF

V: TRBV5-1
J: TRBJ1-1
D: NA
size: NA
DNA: TGCGCCAGCAGCTTGGGTCCCCCAAGCCAACGTAACACTGAAGCTTTCTTT
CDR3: CASSLGPPSQRNTEAFF

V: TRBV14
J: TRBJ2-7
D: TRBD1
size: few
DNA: TGTGCCAGCAGCCCAAGGACAGGGGAAATCTTGTACGAGCAGTACTTC
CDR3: CASSPRTGEILYEQYF